The clone carrying this T cell receptor beta chain has at least ten counts. These data belong to a study of shared clonotypes between healthy human individuals. Each sample came from a Caucasian adult donor living in Nashville, Tennessee. V shed 6 bases, J shed 3 bases, and the junction held 9 bases outside the gene matches. This CDR3 comprises 15 residues. Germline CDR1 is LNHDA and CDR2 is SQIVND (reference sequence). The unsorted PBMC sample used ten immunoSEQ deep assay plates. Sequenced by immunoSEQ multiplex PCR; TCRdb stores in-frame clones only, minus some. The table has over 400,000 clones, around four fifths seen once; the top ten hold around 12%.

This TCR was recovered from a middle-aged woman in good health. Some clones in this sample may be carry-over from other donors' samples. Sequencing was done on a sample of PBMCs. The chain couples TRBV19 to TRBJ2-7; 9 positions match TRBD2. For the CDR3, the DNA is TGTGCCAGTAGGGCAAGAGCGGGAGGTTTCTACGAGCAGTACTTC. This translates into CASRARAGGFYEQYF.